This is a list of T cell receptor beta chains from one sample in a study of T-cell memory formation after mild COVID-19. TCRdb re-derived calls from the 5' RACE reads in MiXCR, one entry per CDR3 protein. The data show roughly 190,000 distinct CDR3 sequences, 27% seen once. Specimen: PBMCs or a T cell subset sorted from them (not recorded which). The receptor source for this set is an adult woman who had mild COVID-19 (a few samples of this study predate the infection). Cell type and time point are not known. CDR3s include the opening cysteine and the closing phenylalanine or tryptophan. The D gene is left open where the match is weak. Only part of the rows carry a size: once, few, many, or a class if the clone is expanded.

TRBV12-3/TRBV12-4,.,13,.,TRBJ2-3,TGTGCCAGCAGTAGATTGGCGTGTGATACGCAGTATTTT,CASSRLACDTQYF
TRBV5-1,.,14,TRBD2,TRBJ2-1,TGCGCCAGCAGCTTGCAGGGGACTAGCGATGAGCAGTTCTTC,CASSLQGTSDEQFF
TRBV4-3,few,17,.,TRBJ2-2,TGCGCCAGCAGCCAAGATCGGGGGAAAGGGGTAACCGGGGAGCTGTTTTTT,CASSQDRGKGVTGELFF
TRBV20-1,many,15,.,TRBJ1-5,TGCAGTGCTAGAGTCCAGGGGCTAAACAATCAGCCCCAGCATTTT,CSARVQGLNNQPQHF
TRBV19,few,10,.,TRBJ1-5,TGTGCCAGTAGGGGGACATCACGGCATTTT,CASRGTSRHF
TRBV30,few,12,.,TRBJ2-7,TGTGCCTGGAGTGTGGCAGGGGTCGAGCAGTACTTC,CAWSVAGVEQYF
TRBV13,.,13,.,TRBJ1-2,TGTGCCAGCAGCTTGGGCCCTTCCTATGGCTACACCTTC,CASSLGPSYGYTF
TRBV2,few,14,.,TRBJ2-1,TGTGCCAGCTACGAGCCCACACACTACAATGAGCAGTTCTTC,CASYEPTHYNEQFF
TRBV27,.,15,TRBD2,TRBJ2-7,TGTGCCAGCAGTCCTCCGGGACTAGCGAACCACGAGCAGTACTTC,CASSPPGLANHEQYF
TRBV12-3/TRBV12-4,.,15,.,TRBJ2-3,TGTGCCAGCAGGCCCTCGGCTAGCCGCACAGATACGCAGTATTTT,CASRPSASRTDTQYF
TRBV20-1,.,16,TRBD2,TRBJ2-2,TGCAGTGCTAGAGATTCCCTAGCGGGAGACACCGGGGAGCTGTTTTTT,CSARDSLAGDTGELFF
TRBV6-6,.,14,TRBD1,TRBJ2-7,TGTGCCAGCAGTTCTAGGACAGGGGTCTACGAGCAGTACTTC,CASSSRTGVYEQYF
TRBV19,.,14,.,TRBJ2-7,TGTGCCAGTAGCCCAAGGTCGGATACATACGAGCAGTACTTC,CASSPRSDTYEQYF
TRBV7-9,.,17,TRBD2,TRBJ2-3,TGTGCCAGCAGCCTTACCATTACTAGCGGGAGGGCCTTGACACAGTATTTT,CASSLTITSGRALTQYF
TRBV7-6,.,16,TRBD2,TRBJ2-2,TGTGCCAGCAGCGCCGGTCTAGCGGGGGCCACCGGGGAGCTGTTTTTT,CASSAGLAGATGELFF
TRBV12-3/TRBV12-4,.,14,.,TRBJ1-4,TGTGCCAGCAGTTTAGCCGACCGACGGGAAAAACTGTTTTTT,CASSLADRREKLFF
TRBV20-1,once,13,.,TRBJ1-1,TGCAGTGCCAGCAGAGCTATGAACACTGAAGCTTTCTTT,CSASRAMNTEAFF
TRBV7-3,.,16,TRBD2,TRBJ2-5,TGTGCCAGCAGCTTAGGGAGCGGGAGAGGAGAGGAGACCCAGTACTTC,CASSLGSGRGEETQYF
TRBV18,few,11,.,TRBJ2-7,TGTGCCAGCTCACCAGGCCACGAGCAGTACTTC,CASSPGHEQYF
TRBV7-9,.,15,.,TRBJ2-7,TGTGCCAGCAGCCCCCCGCTGGCGGGGACTTTCGAGCAGTACTTC,CASSPPLAGTFEQYF
TRBV19,.,19,.,TRBJ1-5,TGTGCCAGTAGTATAGGGTGGAGGGGAAGGAGGGAGAGCAATCAGCCCCAGCATTTT,CASSIGWRGRRESNQPQHF
TRBV4-2,few,15,.,TRBJ1-2,TGTGCCAGCAGCCAAGATTGGTATTCTAACTATGGCTACACCTTC,CASSQDWYSNYGYTF
TRBV5-5,few,14,.,TRBJ1-2,TGTGCCAGCAGCTTGGGCATATCTCCCTATGGCTACACCTTC,CASSLGISPYGYTF
TRBV7-9,.,15,.,TRBJ1-1,TGTGCCAGCAGCACCTCGGGGAGGGTGAACACTGAAGCTTTCTTT,CASSTSGRVNTEAFF
TRBV9,.,16,TRBD2,TRBJ2-3,TGTGCCAGCAGCGTAGCTCTTGCGGGGGGCACAGATACGCAGTATTTT,CASSVALAGGTDTQYF
TRBV30,.,11,.,TRBJ2-5,TGTGCCTGGAGTAAGTGGGAGACCCAGTACTTC,CAWSKWETQYF
TRBV2,.,13,TRBD1,TRBJ2-7,TGTGCCAGCAAACGGACAGGGACCTACGAGCAGTACTTC,CASKRTGTYEQYF
TRBV4-1,.,15,.,TRBJ1-1,TGCGCCAGCAGCCAAGAGGGACCCATGAACACTGAAGCTTTCTTT,CASSQEGPMNTEAFF
TRBV24-1,many,11,.,TRBJ2-3,TGTGCCACCAGTACCACAGATACGCAGTATTTT,CATSTTDTQYF
TRBV4-1,.,16,.,TRBJ1-1,TGCGCCAGCAGCCAAGATAGGGCCGATTTTGACACTGAAGCTTTCTTT,CASSQDRADFDTEAFF
TRBV6-4,few,16,.,TRBJ2-1,TGTGCCAGCAGTGACTCGAATCCGCCCCTCGGGGGTGAGCAGTTCTTC,CASSDSNPPLGGEQFF
TRBV6-5,few,13,.,TRBJ1-2,TGTGCCAGCAGTTACTTGGACAGAGAGGACTACACCTTC,CASSYLDREDYTF
TRBV12-3/TRBV12-4,.,13,TRBD2,TRBJ2-7,TGTGCCAGCAGTGCTAGCGGGGAAGGCGAGCAGTACTTC,CASSASGEGEQYF
TRBV6-5,.,17,.,TRBJ2-1,TGTGCCAGCAGTTACAGTCTAGGGGGTTACTCCTACAATGAGCAGTTCTTC,CASSYSLGGYSYNEQFF
TRBV7-9,.,15,.,TRBJ2-3,TGTGCCAGCAGCTTAGCGCTCTCGGCAGGCTATACGCAGTATTTT,CASSLALSAGYTQYF
TRBV7-2,few,17,TRBD1,TRBJ2-1,TGTGCCAGCTCCCGGGACAGGGGGCAATCGGGCTACAATGAGCAGTTCTTC,CASSRDRGQSGYNEQFF
TRBV5-5,.,14,.,TRBJ1-3,TGTGCCAGCAGTTCGAGAAACTCTGGAAACACCATATATTTT,CASSSRNSGNTIYF
TRBV30,.,15,.,TRBJ1-1,TGTGCCTGGAGTTCACACACCTCAGGGATAACTGAAGCTTTCTTT,CAWSSHTSGITEAFF
TRBV7-2,.,14,.,TRBJ2-2,TGTGCCAGCAGCTTGAACCCGGGGACCGGGGAGCTGTTTTTT,CASSLNPGTGELFF
TRBV3-1,.,11,.,TRBJ2-1,TGTGCCAGCAGCCAGTACTATGAGCAGTTCTTC,CASSQYYEQFF
TRBV3-1,few,15,TRBD1,TRBJ1-1,TGTGCCAGCAGCCAAGATAGGGGGCGGAACACTGAAGCTTTCTTT,CASSQDRGRNTEAFF
TRBV6-5,.,14,TRBD1,TRBJ2-3,TGTGCCAGCAGAAGACAGGGATTGGCAGATACGCAGTATTTT,CASRRQGLADTQYF
TRBV29-1,.,13,.,TRBJ2-1,TGCAGCGGCCGGACAGAAACCTACAATGAGCAGTTCTTC,CSGRTETYNEQFF
TRBV3-1,many,14,.,TRBJ2-3,TGTGCCAGCAGCCAAGCTCTATCCGGAGATACGCAGTATTTT,CASSQALSGDTQYF
TRBV5-1,.,15,TRBD2,TRBJ2-1,TGCGCCAGCAGCTTGGAACTAGCGGGAGGGTTTGAGCAGTTCTTC,CASSLELAGGFEQFF